The following is a T cell receptor beta chain sequence with its context. The CDR3 has 15 amino acids. V lost 3 bases and J lost 4; bases outside the gene matches: 0. Germline CDR1 and CDR2: MNHNS and SASEGT. Ages ranged from about 18 to 89 years, with residence in around 24 US areas. Participants in the exposed group had met a COVID-19 case in the 2 weeks before joining the study. The data belong to a study of blood T cell repertoires in COVID-19. The overall study: T cells, B-cell-depleted T cells, or PBMCs provided the cDNA or gDNA that served as material.

TCRdb's copy holds only in-frame clones and misses some; the assay was immunoSEQ multiplex PCR. The data show around 220,000 clones, with almost 90% seen just once and less than 15% held by the top ten. This receptor was taken from a man aged 25-40 years who had been exposed to COVID-19. V and J are TRBV6-1 and TRBJ2-3, with 14 bases matching TRBD2. What was sequenced was PBMCs or T cells enriched from blood (not recorded which). This chain's CDR3 is CASSETSGGADTQYF. CDR3 DNA sequence: TGTGCCAGCAGTGAGACTAGCGGGGGGGCAGATACGCAGTATTTT.